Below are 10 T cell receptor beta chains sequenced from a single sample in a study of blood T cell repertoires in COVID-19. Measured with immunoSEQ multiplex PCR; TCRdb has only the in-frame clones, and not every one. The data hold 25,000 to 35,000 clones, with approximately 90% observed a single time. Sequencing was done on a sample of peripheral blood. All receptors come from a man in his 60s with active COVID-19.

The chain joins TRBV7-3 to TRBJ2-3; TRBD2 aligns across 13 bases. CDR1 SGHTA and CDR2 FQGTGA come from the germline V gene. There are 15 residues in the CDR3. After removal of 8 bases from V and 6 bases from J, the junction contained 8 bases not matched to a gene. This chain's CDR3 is CASGKGLAGTDTQYF. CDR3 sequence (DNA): TGTGCCAGCGGAAAGGGACTAGCGGGGACTGATACGCAGTATTTT.

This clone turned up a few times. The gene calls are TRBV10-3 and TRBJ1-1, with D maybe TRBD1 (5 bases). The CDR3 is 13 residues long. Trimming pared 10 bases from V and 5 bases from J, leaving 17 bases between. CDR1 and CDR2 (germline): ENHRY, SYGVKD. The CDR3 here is CATRNDQGTEAFF. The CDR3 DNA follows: TGTGCCACCCGAAATGATCAGGGAACTGAAGCTTTCTTT.

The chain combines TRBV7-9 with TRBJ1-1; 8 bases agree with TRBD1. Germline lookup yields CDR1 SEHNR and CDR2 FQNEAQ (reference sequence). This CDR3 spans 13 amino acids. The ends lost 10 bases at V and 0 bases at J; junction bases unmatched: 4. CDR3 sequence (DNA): TGTGCCATCCACAGGGGGTTGAACACTGAAGCTTTCTTT. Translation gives CAIHRGLNTEAFF.

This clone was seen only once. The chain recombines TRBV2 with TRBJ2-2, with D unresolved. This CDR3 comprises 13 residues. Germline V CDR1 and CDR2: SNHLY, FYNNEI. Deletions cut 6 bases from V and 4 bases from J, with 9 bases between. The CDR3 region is CASSRARTGELFF. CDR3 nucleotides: TGTGCCAGCAGCCGAGCCCGCACCGGGGAGCTGTTTTTT.

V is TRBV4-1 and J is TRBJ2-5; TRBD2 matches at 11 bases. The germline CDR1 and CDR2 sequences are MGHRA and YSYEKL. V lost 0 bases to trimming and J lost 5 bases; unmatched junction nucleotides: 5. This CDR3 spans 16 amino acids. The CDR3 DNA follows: TGCGCCAGCAGCCAAGATTGGGCTAGCGGGGGGGAGACCCAGTACTTC. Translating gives CASSQDWASGGETQYF.

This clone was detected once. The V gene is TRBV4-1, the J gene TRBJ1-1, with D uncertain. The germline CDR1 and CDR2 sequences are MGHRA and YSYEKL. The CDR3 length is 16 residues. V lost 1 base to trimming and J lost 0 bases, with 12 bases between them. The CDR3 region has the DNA TGCGCCAGCAGCCAAGTATCCACCTATGTGAACACTGAAGCTTTCTTT. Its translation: CASSQVSTYVNTEAFF.

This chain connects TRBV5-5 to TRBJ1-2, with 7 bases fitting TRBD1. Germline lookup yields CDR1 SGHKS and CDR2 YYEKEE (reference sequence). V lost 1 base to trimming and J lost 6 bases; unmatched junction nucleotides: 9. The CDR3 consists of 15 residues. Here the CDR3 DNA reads TGTGCCAGCAGCTTGCTTACTCCCGGACAGGATGGCTACACCTTC. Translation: CASSLLTPGQDGYTF.

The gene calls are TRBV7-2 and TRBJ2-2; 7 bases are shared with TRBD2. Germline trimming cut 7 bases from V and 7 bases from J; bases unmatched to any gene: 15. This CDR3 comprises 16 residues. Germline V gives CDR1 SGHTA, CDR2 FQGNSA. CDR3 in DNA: TGTGCCAGCATCGACCGGGGGGTAGCGACGGTCGGGGAGCTGTTTTTT. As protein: CASIDRGVATVGELFF.

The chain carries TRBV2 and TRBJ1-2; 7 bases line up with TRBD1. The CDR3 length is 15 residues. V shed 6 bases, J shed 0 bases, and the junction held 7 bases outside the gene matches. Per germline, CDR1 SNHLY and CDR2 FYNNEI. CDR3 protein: CASREDRSPNYGYTF. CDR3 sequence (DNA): TGTGCCAGCAGAGAGGACAGGTCACCTAACTATGGCTACACCTTC.

The CDR3 loop is CASSPTDQNTEAFF. In DNA form, the CDR3 reads TGTGCCAGCAGCCCGACAGACCAGAACACTGAAGCTTTCTTT. The chain uses TRBV3-1 (or the pseudogene TRBV3-2) and TRBJ1-1, with D possibly TRBD1 on 5 matching bases. CDR1 and CDR2 from the germline V gene are LGHDT and YNNKEL (reference sequence). V gave up 4 bases and J gave up 1 base, with 10 bases separating them. The CDR3 contains 14 residues.